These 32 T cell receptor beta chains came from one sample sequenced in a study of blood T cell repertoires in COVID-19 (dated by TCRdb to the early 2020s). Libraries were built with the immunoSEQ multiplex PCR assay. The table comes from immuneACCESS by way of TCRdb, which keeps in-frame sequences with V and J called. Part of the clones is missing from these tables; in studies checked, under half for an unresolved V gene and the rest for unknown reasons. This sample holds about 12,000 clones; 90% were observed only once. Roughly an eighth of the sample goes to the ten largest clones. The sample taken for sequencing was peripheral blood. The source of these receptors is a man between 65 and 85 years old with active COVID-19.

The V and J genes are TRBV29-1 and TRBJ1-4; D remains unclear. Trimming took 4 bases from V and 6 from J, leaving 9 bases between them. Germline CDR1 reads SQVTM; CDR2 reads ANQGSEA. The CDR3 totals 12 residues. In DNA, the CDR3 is TGCAGCGTTGTAGGCGGGGATGAAAAACTGTTTTTT. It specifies CSVVGGDEKLFF.

CDR3 sequence (DNA): TGTGCCAGCAGCTTAGGACAGGGCGTTGAAAAACTGTTTTTT. It is translated as CASSLGQGVEKLFF. This chain joins TRBV11-3 and TRBJ1-4, with 7 bases matching TRBD1. V was clipped by 1 base and J by 7 bases; unmatched bases: 3. Germline CDR1 is SGHNT and CDR2 is YENEEA. The CDR3 consists of 14 residues.

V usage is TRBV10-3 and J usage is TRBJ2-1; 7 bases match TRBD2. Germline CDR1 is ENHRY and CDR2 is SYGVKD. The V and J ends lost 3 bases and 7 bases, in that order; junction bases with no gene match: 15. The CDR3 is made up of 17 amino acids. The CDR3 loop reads CAISEWVAGDAVNEQFF. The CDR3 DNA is TGTGCCATCAGTGAATGGGTGGCGGGAGATGCCGTTAATGAGCAGTTCTTC.

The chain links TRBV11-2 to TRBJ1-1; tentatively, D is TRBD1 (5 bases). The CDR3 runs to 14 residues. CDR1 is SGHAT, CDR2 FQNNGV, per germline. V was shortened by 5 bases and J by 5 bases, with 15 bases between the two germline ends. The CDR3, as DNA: TGTGCCAGCAGCCCCTCGGTGGAGGGGACTGAAGCTTTCTTT. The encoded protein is CASSPSVEGTEAFF.

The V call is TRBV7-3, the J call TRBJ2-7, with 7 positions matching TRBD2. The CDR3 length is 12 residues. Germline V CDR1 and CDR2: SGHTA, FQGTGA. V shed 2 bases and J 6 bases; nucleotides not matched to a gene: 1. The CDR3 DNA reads TGTGCCAGCAGCTTAGGCGGGGGCGAGCAGTACTTC. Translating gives CASSLGGGEQYF.

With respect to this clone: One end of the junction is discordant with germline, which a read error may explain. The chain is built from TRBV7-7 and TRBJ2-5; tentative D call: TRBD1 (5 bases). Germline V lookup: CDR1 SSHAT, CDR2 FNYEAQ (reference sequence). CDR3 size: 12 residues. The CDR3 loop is CASSFSGETQYF. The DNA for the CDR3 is TGTGCTAGCAGCTTCTCAGGGGAGACCCAGTACTTC. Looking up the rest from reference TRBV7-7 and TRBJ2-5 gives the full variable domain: GAGVSQSPRYKVTKRGQDVTLRCDPISSHATLYWYQQALGQGPEFLTYFNYEAQPDKSGLPSDRFSAERPEGSISTLTIQRTEQRDSAMYRCASSFSGETQYFGPGTRLLVL.

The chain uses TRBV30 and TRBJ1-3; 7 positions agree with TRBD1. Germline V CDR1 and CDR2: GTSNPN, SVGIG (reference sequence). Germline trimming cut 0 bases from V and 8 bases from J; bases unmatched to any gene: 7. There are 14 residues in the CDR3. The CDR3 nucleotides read TGTGCCTGGAGTGTTAGAGGGGGCGCCGACACCATATATTTT. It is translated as CAWSVRGGADTIYF.

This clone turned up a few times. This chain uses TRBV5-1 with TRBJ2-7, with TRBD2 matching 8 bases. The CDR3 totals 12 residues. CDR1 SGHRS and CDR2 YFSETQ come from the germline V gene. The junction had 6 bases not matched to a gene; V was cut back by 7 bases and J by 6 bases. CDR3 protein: CASGLGRVEQYF. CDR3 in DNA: TGCGCCAGCGGCCTCGGGAGGGTCGAGCAGTACTTC.

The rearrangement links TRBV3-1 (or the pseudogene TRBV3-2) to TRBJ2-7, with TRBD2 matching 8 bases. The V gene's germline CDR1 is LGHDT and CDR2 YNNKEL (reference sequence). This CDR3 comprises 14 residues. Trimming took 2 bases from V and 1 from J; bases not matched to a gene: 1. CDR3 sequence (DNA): TGTGCCAGCAGCCAAAGCGGGAGTTCCTACGAGCAGTACTTC. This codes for CASSQSGSSYEQYF.

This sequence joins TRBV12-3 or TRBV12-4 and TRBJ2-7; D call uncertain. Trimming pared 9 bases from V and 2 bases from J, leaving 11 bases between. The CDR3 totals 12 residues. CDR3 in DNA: TGTGCCAGTTGTATCAACACCTACGAGCAGTACTTC. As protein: CASCINTYEQYF.

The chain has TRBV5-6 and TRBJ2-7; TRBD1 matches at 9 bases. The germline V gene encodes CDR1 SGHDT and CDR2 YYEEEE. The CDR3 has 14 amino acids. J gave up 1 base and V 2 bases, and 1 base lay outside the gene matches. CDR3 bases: TGTGCCAGCAGCTTCGGGACAGGGTCCTACGAGCAGTACTTC. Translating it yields CASSFGTGSYEQYF.

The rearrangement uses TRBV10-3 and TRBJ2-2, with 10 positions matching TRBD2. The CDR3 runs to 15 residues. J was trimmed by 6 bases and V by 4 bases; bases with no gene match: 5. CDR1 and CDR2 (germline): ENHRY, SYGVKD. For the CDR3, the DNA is TGTGCCATCAGTGCCCTAGCGGGAGACGCCGGGGAGCTGTTTTTT. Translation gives CAISALAGDAGELFF.

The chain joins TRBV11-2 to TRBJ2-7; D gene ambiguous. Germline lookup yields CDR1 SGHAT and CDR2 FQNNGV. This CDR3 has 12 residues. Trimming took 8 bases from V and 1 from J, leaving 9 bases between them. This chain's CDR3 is CASRGRSYEQYF. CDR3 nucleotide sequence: TGTGCCAGCCGCGGCAGATCCTACGAGCAGTACTTC.

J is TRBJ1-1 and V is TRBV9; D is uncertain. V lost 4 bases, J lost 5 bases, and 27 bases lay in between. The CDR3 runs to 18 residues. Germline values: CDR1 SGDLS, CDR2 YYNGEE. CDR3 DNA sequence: TGTGCCAGCAGCTCTTCAGCCCGATCGGAGCCATCTTCAACTGAAGCTTTCTTT. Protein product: CASSSSARSEPSSTEAFF.

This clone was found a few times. The CDR3 sequence: CASSQQGNSNQPQHF. CDR3 bases: TGTGCCAGCAGTCAACAGGGGAATAGCAATCAGCCCCAGCATTTT. The chain couples TRBV3-1 (or the pseudogene TRBV3-2) to TRBJ1-5; 7 bases line up with TRBD1. Germline V gives CDR1 LGHDT, CDR2 YNNKEL (reference sequence). The CDR3 is made up of 15 amino acids. The V gene end was trimmed by 6 bases and the J gene end by 0 bases; junction bases not matched to a gene: 5.

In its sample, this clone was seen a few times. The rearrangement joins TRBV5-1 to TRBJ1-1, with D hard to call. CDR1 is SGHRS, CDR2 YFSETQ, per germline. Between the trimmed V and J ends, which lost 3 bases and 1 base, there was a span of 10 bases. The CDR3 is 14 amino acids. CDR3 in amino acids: CASSWTGKNTEAFF. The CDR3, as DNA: TGCGCCAGCAGCTGGACGGGAAAGAACACTGAAGCTTTCTTT.

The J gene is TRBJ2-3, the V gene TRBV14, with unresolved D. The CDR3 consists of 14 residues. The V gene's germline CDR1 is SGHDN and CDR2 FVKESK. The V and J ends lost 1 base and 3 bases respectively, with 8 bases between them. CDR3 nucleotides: TGTGCCAGCAGCCAAGTGGGCCTGACAGATACGCAGTATTTT. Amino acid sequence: CASSQVGLTDTQYF.

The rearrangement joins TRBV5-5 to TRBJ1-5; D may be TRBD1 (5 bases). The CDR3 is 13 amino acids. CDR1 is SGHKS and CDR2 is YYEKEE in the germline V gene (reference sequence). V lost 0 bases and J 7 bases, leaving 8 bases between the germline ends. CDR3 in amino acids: CASSLAGGQPQHF. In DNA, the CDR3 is TGTGCCAGCAGCTTGGCCGGGGGACAGCCCCAGCATTTT.

CDR3 nucleotides: TGTGCCAGCTCACCGGACAGGGTCGGATACACCGGGGAGCTGTTTTTT. Residues: CASSPDRVGYTGELFF. The chain joins TRBV18 to TRBJ2-2; the match to TRBD1 covers 8 bases. CDR3 size: 16 residues. The V segment lost 3 bases and the J segment 3 bases; nucleotides outside the gene matches: 6. Germline CDR1 and CDR2: KGHSH and LQKENI.

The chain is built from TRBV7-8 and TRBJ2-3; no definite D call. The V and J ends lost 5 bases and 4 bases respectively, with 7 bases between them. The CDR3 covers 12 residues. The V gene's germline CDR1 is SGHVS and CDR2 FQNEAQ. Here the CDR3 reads CASSRYSDTQYF. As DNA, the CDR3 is TGTGCCAGCAGCCGCTACTCAGATACGCAGTATTTT.

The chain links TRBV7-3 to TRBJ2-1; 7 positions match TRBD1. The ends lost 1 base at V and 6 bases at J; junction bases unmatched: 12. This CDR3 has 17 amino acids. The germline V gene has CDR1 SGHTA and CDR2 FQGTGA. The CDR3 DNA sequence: TGTGCCAGCAGCTTAAGTTTCGACAGGGTCGGGATCAATGAGCAGTTCTTC. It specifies CASSLSFDRVGINEQFF. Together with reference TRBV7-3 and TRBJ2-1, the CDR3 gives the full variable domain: GAGVSQTPSNKVTEKGKYVELRCDPISGHTALYWYRQSLGQGPEFLIYFQGTGAADDSGLPNDRFFAVRPEGSVSTLKIQRTERGDSAVYLCASSLSFDRVGINEQFFGPGTRLTVL.

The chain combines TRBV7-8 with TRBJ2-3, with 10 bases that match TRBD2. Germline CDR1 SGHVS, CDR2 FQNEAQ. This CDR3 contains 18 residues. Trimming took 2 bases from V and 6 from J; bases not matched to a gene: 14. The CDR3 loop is CASSLRTSGSRGTDTQYF. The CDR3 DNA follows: TGTGCCAGCAGCTTAAGGACTAGCGGATCGAGAGGGACGGATACGCAGTATTTT.

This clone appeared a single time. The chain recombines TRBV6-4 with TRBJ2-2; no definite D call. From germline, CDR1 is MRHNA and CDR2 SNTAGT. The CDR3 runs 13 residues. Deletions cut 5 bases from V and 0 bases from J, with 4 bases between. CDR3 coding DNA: TGTGCCAGCAGTCCCTCGAACACCGGGGAGCTGTTTTTT. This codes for CASSPSNTGELFF.

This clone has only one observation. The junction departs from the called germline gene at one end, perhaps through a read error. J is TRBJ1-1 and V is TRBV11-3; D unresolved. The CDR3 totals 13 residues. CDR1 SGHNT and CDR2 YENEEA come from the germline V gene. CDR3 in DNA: TGTGCCAGCAGCTTAATACCCAACATTGAAGCTTTCTTT. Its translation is CASSLIPNIEAFF.

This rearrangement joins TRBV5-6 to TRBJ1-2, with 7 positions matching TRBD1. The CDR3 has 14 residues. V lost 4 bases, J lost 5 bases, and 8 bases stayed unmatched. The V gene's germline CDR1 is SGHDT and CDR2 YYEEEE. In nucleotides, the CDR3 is TGTGCCAGCAGCCAGAAACGACAGGGATATGGCTACACCTTC. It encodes CASSQKRQGYGYTF.

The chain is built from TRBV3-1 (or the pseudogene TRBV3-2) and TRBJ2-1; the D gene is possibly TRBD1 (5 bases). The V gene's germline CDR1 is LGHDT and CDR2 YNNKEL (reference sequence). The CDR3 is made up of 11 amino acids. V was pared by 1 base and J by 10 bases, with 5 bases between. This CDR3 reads CASSQAGEQFF. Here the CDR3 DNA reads TGTGCCAGCAGCCAAGCAGGGGAGCAGTTCTTC.

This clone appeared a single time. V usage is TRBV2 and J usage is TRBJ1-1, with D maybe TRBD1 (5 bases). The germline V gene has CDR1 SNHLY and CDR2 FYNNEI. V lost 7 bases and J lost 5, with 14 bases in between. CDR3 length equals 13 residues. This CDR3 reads CASKISGLTEAFF. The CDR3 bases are TGTGCCAGCAAAATCTCAGGGCTAACTGAAGCTTTCTTT.

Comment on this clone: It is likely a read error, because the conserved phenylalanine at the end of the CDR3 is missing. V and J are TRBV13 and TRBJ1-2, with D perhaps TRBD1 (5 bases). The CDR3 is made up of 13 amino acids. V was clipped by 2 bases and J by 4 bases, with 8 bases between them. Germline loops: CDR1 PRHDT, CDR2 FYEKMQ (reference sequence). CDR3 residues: CASSLTGVYGYTL. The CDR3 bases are TGTGCCAGCAGCTTAACAGGAGTCTATGGCTACACCCTC.

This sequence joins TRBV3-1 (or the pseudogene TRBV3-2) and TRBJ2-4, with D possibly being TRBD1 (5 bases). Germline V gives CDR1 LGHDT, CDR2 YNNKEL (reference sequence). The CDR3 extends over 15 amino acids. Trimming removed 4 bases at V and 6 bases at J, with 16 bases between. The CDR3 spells CASSLIQGRRNIQYF. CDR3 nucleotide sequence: TGTGCCAGCAGCCTAATTCAGGGAAGGAGAAACATTCAGTACTTC.

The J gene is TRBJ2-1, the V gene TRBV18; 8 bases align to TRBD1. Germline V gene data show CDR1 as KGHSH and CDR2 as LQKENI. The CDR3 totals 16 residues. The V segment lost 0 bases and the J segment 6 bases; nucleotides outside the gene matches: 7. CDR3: CASSPPSGQDGNEQFF. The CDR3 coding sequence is TGTGCCAGCTCACCACCGTCGGGACAGGACGGCAATGAGCAGTTCTTC.

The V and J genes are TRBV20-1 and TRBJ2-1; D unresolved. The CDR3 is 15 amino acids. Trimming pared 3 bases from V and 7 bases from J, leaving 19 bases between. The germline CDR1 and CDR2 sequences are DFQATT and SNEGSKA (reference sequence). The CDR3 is CSASAPIGGVNEQFF. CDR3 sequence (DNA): TGCAGTGCTAGTGCCCCAATCGGCGGTGTAAATGAGCAGTTCTTC.

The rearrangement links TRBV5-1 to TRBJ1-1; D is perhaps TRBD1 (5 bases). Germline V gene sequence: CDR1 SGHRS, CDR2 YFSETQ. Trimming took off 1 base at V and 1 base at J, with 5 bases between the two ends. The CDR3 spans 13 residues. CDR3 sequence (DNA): TGCGCCAGCAGCTTGCAGGGGAACACTGAAGCTTTCTTT. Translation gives CASSLQGNTEAFF.